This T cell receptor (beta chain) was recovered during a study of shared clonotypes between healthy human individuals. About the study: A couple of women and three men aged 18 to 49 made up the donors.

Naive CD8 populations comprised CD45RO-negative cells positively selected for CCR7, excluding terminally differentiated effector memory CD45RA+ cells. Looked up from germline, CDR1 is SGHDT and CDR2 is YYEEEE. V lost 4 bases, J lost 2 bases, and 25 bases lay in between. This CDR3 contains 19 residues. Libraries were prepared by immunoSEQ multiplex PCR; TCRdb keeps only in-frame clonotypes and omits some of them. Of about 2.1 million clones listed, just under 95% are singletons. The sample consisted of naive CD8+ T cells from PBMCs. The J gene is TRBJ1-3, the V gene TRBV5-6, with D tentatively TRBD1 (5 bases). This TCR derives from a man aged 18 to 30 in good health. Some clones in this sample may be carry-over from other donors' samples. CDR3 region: CASSPGKGLVFSAGNTIYF. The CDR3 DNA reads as TGTGCCAGCAGCCCGGGGAAGGGGCTCGTTTTTAGCGCTGGAAACACCATATATTTT. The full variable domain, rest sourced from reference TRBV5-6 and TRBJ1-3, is DAGVTQSPTHLIKTRGQQVTLRCSPKSGHDTVSWYQQALGQGPQFIFQYYEEEERQRGNFPDRFSGHQFPNYSSELNVNALLLGDSALYLCASSPGKGLVFSAGNTIYFGEGSWLTVV.